What follows are 18 T cell receptor beta chains derived from one specimen sequenced in a study of blood T cell repertoires in COVID-19. TCRdb's table, derived via immunoSEQ multiplex PCR, lists solely in-frame clones and lacks some. The data contain more than 50,000 clones, roughly 88% of them seen just once; the ten biggest clones take up approximately 1.6%. Sequencing input: peripheral blood. All receptors derive from a human donor in a cohort sampled during active COVID-19.

The V and J genes are TRBV12-3 or TRBV12-4 and TRBJ1-2, with 8 bases identical to TRBD1. With V trimmed by 3 bases and J by 8 bases, 2 bases remained unmatched. There are 12 residues in the CDR3. CDR3 in amino acids: CASSFSGGGYTF. The DNA for the CDR3 is TGTGCCAGCAGTTTTTCAGGGGGCGGCTACACCTTC.

The rearrangement uses TRBV10-3 and TRBJ1-4, with TRBD1 identical over 8 bases. CDR1 and CDR2 (germline): ENHRY, SYGVKD. The CDR3 contains 15 residues. Losses at the gene ends were 6 bases for V and 3 bases for J; bases not matched to a gene: 6. CDR3 sequence: CAIRQDRGANEKLFF. The DNA for the CDR3 is TGTGCCATCAGGCAAGACAGGGGAGCTAATGAAAAACTGTTTTTT.

This clone was counted between two and nine times. The V gene is TRBV20-1, the J gene TRBJ2-3; 7 bases line up with TRBD1. CDR1 and CDR2 (germline): DFQATT, SNEGSKA (reference sequence). V was clipped by 3 bases and J by 0 bases; unmatched bases: 9. This CDR3 comprises 16 residues. CDR3 loop: CSASPTGLTSTDTQYF. The CDR3 DNA reads as TGCAGTGCTAGTCCGACAGGGCTCACTAGCACAGATACGCAGTATTTT.

The chain carries TRBV5-1 and TRBJ2-7; no reliable D call. Per the germline V gene, CDR1 is SGHRS and CDR2 is YFSETQ. The CDR3 length is 12 residues. Trimming left V 0 bases short and J 4 bases short, with 5 bases between. CDR3 sequence reads: CASSLVPYEQYF. CDR3 nucleotides: TGCGCCAGCAGCTTGGTTCCGTACGAGCAGTACTTC.

This chain uses TRBV24-1 with TRBJ2-3; 7 nucleotides line up with TRBD1. V dropped 7 bases and J dropped 4; count of bases not matched to a gene: 10. This CDR3 has 15 amino acids. In germline, CDR1 is KGHDR, CDR2 SFDVKD. The CDR3 DNA reads as TGTGCCACCAGCCAGGACAGGCTACTGTCAGATACGCAGTATTTT. Protein product: CATSQDRLLSDTQYF.

The rearrangement links TRBV7-2 to TRBJ1-2, with TRBD1 matching over 7 bases. Germline assignment: CDR1 SGHTA and CDR2 FQGNSA. The V segment lost 5 bases and the J segment 1 base; nucleotides outside the gene matches: 4. The length of the CDR3 is 14 residues. The CDR3 protein is CASSPDRVNYGYTF. In DNA, the CDR3 is TGTGCCAGCAGCCCCGACAGGGTTAACTATGGCTACACCTTC.

The chain has TRBV28 and TRBJ1-2; tentative D call: TRBD1 (5 bases). Germline CDR1 MDHEN, CDR2 SYDVKM. This CDR3 comprises 13 residues. Trimming shortened V by 2 bases and J by 2 bases, and 6 bases separated the two germline ends. The CDR3 DNA follows: TGTGCCAGCAGTTTAGGGGGGAACTATGGCTACACCTTC. As protein: CASSLGGNYGYTF.

The chain is built from TRBV5-1 and TRBJ1-2; D is possibly TRBD1 (5 bases). Germline V lookup: CDR1 SGHRS, CDR2 YFSETQ. The germline V and J ends were trimmed by 3 bases and 4 bases, with 16 bases remaining between them. The CDR3 extends over 15 amino acids. This chain's CDR3 is CASSSAGMGLYGYTF. CDR3 in DNA: TGCGCCAGCAGCTCGGCTGGGATGGGGCTCTATGGCTACACCTTC.

The rearrangement uses TRBV11-2 and TRBJ1-5; D might be TRBD1 (6 bases). Germline CDR1 reads SGHAT; CDR2 reads FQNNGV. CDR3 length: 14 amino acids. Trimming removed 1 base from V and 7 bases from J, with 11 bases in between. For the CDR3, the DNA is TGTGCCAGCAGCTTAGGGAGACAGGACCAGCCCCAGCATTTT. As protein: CASSLGRQDQPQHF.

V usage is TRBV9 and J usage is TRBJ2-7; TRBD1 aligns across 7 bases. The V gene's germline CDR1 is SGDLS and CDR2 YYNGEE. V was clipped by 0 bases and J by 2 bases; unmatched bases: 5. The CDR3 length is 15 residues. CDR3 DNA: TGTGCCAGCAGCGTAGACGAGGGGGCGACCTACGAGCAGTACTTC. Amino acid sequence: CASSVDEGATYEQYF.

The chain employs TRBV14 and TRBJ2-3; 8 positions match TRBD2. J was trimmed by 6 bases and V by 0 bases; bases with no gene match: 11. CDR1 and CDR2 from the germline V gene are SGHDN and FVKESK. The CDR3 is 17 amino acids. CDR3 sequence: CASSQDGTGTSRDTQYF. Written as DNA, the CDR3 is TGTGCCAGCAGCCAAGATGGTACCGGGACTAGTAGGGATACGCAGTATTTT.

This chain connects TRBV19 to TRBJ2-5; D gene uncertain. V gave up 5 bases and J gave up 5 bases, with 12 bases separating them. Germline V gene data show CDR1 as LNHDA and CDR2 as SQIVND (reference sequence). This CDR3 has 13 amino acids. CDR3 amino acids: CASSQRLKETQYF. As DNA, the CDR3 is TGTGCCAGTAGTCAACGACTGAAGGAGACCCAGTACTTC.

The genes are TRBV4-1 and TRBJ2-7; 7 bases match TRBD2. The ends lost 0 bases at V and 0 bases at J; junction bases unmatched: 5. Germline values: CDR1 MGHRA, CDR2 YSYEKL. CDR3 length: 16 amino acids. DNA for the CDR3: TGCGCCAGCAGCCAAGAGTGGGGGGGGTACTCCTACGAGCAGTACTTC. Translated, it gives CASSQEWGGYSYEQYF.

This chain connects TRBV19 to TRBJ2-2, with 15 bases aligning to TRBD2. CDR3 length: 14 amino acids. CDR1 LNHDA and CDR2 SQIVND come from the germline V gene (reference sequence). V lost 8 bases to trimming and J lost 7 bases; unmatched junction nucleotides: 2. CDR3 protein: CASGTSGGYGELFF. CDR3 DNA sequence: TGTGCCAGTGGGACTAGCGGGGGGTACGGGGAGCTGTTTTTT.

The chain links TRBV9 to TRBJ1-2; 10 bases map to TRBD1. Trimming removed 2 bases from V and 6 bases from J; junction bases left unmatched: 4. This CDR3 has 14 amino acids. CDR1 and CDR2 from the germline V gene are SGDLS and YYNGEE. CDR3 loop: CASSVEDRGNGYTF. DNA for the CDR3: TGTGCCAGCAGCGTCGAGGACAGGGGGAATGGCTACACCTTC.

This clone appeared once. The gene calls are TRBV3-1 (or the pseudogene TRBV3-2) and TRBJ1-1, with 9 bases identical to TRBD1. With 3 bases clipped from V and 4 bases from J, the junction kept 6 bases outside the gene matches. Looked up from germline, CDR1 is LGHDT and CDR2 is YNNKEL (reference sequence). The CDR3 length is 15 residues. The CDR3 reads CASSHGQGQGTEAFF. Written as DNA, the CDR3 is TGTGCCAGCAGCCACGGACAGGGGCAAGGCACTGAAGCTTTCTTT.

This sequence joins TRBV5-4 and TRBJ1-1, with D hard to call. Deletions cut 0 bases from V and 4 bases from J, with 10 bases between. The germline gives CDR1 SGHNT, CDR2 YYREEE (reference sequence). This CDR3 has 14 amino acids. The CDR3 region is CASSLDPRSTEAFF. The CDR3 DNA reads TGTGCCAGCAGCTTGGACCCGAGGAGCACTGAAGCTTTCTTT.

J is TRBJ2-5 and V is TRBV7-9; 9 bases agree with TRBD2. The V gene end was trimmed by 7 bases and the J gene end by 7 bases; junction bases not matched to a gene: 10. The length of the CDR3 is 14 residues. CDR1 is SEHNR and CDR2 is FQNEAQ in the germline V gene (reference sequence). The CDR3 DNA follows: TGTGCCAGCAACGTAGTAGCGGGAGTGGTGACCCAGTACTTC. This sequence encodes CASNVVAGVVTQYF. The full variable domain, in which reference TRBV7-9 and TRBJ2-5 provide the parts outside the CDR3, is DTGVSQNPRHKITKRGQNVTFRCDPISEHNRLYWYRQTLGQGPEFLTYFQNEAQLEKSRLLSDRFSAERPKGSFSTLEIQRTEQGDSAMYLCASNVVAGVVTQYFGPGTRLLVL.